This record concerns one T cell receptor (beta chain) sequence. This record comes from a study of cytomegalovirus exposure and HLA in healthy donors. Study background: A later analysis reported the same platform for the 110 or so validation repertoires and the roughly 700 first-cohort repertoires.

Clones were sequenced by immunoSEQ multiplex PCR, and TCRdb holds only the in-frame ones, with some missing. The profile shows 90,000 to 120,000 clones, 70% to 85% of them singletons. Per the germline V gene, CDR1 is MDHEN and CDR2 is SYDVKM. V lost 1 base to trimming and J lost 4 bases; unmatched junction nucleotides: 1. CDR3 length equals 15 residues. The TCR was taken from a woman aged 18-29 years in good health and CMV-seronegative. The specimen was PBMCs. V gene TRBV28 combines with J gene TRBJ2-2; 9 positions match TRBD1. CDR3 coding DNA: TGTGCCAGCAGTTTATTGGGACAGGGCACCGGGGAGCTGTTTTTT. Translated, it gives CASSLLGQGTGELFF.